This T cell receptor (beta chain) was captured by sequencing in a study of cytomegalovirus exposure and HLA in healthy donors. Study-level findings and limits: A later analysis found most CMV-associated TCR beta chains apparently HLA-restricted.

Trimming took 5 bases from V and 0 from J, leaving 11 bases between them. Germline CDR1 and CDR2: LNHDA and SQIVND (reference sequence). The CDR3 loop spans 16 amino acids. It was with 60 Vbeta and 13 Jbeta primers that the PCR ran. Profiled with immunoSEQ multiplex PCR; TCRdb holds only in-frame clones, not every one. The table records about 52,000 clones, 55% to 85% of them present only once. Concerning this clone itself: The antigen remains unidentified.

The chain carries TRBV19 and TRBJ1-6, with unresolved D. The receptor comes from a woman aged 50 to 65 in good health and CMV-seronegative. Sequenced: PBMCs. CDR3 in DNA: TGTGCCAGTAGTGACGGACTGAGCTCCTATAATTCACCCCTCCACTTT. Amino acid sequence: CASSDGLSSYNSPLHF. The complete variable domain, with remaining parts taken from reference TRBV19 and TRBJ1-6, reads DGGITQSPKYLFRKEGQNVTLSCEQNLNHDAMYWYRQDPGQGLRLIYYSQIVNDFQKGDIAEGYSVSREKKESFPLTVTSAQKNPTAFYLCASSDGLSSYNSPLHFGNGTRLTVT.